A selection of T cell receptor beta chains follows, all from one sample in a study of blood T cell repertoires in COVID-19. TCRdb's table, derived via immunoSEQ multiplex PCR, lists solely in-frame clones and lacks some. The sample consists of roughly 100,000 clones, roughly three quarters of them appearing once. Sequencing input: peripheral blood. Every receptor here comes from a woman older than 75 with acute or convalescent COVID-19. The conserved cysteine and the conserved F or W are not part of the CDR3 here. The order of the fields is V gene, J gene, CDR3 protein.

TRBV6-5	TRBJ2-3	ASHAAGGGTDTQY
TRBV19	TRBJ2-2	AAQGAYTGELF
TRBV5-6	TRBJ2-5	ASSLTMRETQY
TRBV29-1	TRBJ2-1	SVEKRGNEQF
TRBV5-1	TRBJ1-2	ASSLGDRENYGYT
TRBV2	TRBJ2-3	ASSGQGIDTQY
TRBV7-2	TRBJ1-5	ASSLAGGINQPQH
TRBV10-2	TRBJ2-7	ATGNRERGEQY
TRBV3-1/TRBV3-2	TRBJ1-5	ASSQGAGAQPQH
TRBV5-1	TRBJ2-3	ASRSYREATDTQY
TRBV4-3	TRBJ1-2	ASSQDRTNYGYT
TRBV6-6	TRBJ2-6	ASSHWGTGSSGANVLT
TRBV7-2	TRBJ2-1	ASSLGLAANNEQF
TRBV30	TRBJ1-2	AWSLPPSGYT
TRBV9	TRBJ1-3	ASSVGGSHGNTIY
TRBV13	TRBJ1-6	ASSPGTGGGNSPLH
TRBV5-6	TRBJ1-5	ASSFAGTGTQPQH
TRBV5-5	TRBJ2-1	ASTIQVRGGPHNEQF
TRBV12-3/TRBV12-4	TRBJ2-3	ASDSADTQY
TRBV30	TRBJ2-7	AWSVGTGGSYEQY
TRBV27	TRBJ2-7	ASSLGHPSYEQY
TRBV7-9	TRBJ1-3	ASSPLTPGQGSGNTIY
TRBV3-1/TRBV3-2	TRBJ2-1	ASSQEGKTGGNEQF
TRBV9	TRBJ2-5	ASSAGTSGGQETQY
TRBV5-5	TRBJ2-3	ASSPHSGNTQY
TRBV21-1	TRBJ2-7	ASSYRPTGGDEQY
TRBV7-2	TRBJ1-2	ASSSSGVGYGYT
TRBV5-1	TRBJ2-7	ASSLGTGGAYEQY
TRBV3-1/TRBV3-2	TRBJ2-3	ASSQGGSEFTDTQY